The rows below give T cell receptor beta chains drawn from one sample of a study of blood T cell repertoires in COVID-19. Method: immunoSEQ multiplex PCR; TCRdb's copy keeps in-frame clones and lacks some. The table has fewer than 300,000 clones, 90% seen once. Sequenced sample: peripheral blood. The receptors stem from a woman between 45 and 65 years old with COVID-19, enrolled during active disease. CDR3s include the opening cysteine and the closing phenylalanine or tryptophan. The D gene is left open where the match is weak. Clone size is stated in some rows and not others, as once, few, many or a class when expanded.

14 | TRBJ2-7 | . | . | TRBV6-5 | TGTGCCAGCAACAATGGTAAACGAGGGCACGAGCAGTACTTC | CASNNGKRGHEQYF
13 | TRBJ2-7 | TRBD2 | . | TRBV13 | TGTGCCAGCAGCTTACGAGGGAGGGACGAGCAGTACTTC | CASSLRGRDEQYF
14 | TRBJ2-7 | TRBD1 | . | TRBV6-1 | TGTGCCAGCAGTGAACTGGGACAGGGGGTCGAGCAGTACTTC | CASSELGQGVEQYF
13 | TRBJ1-1 | . | . | TRBV30 | TGTGCCTGGAGTTCGGACTCCAAACGCGAAGCTTTCTTT | CAWSSDSKREAFF
16 | TRBJ1-6 | TRBD1 | . | TRBV5-4 | TGTGCCAGCAGCTCCCGACAGGGCCGCATTTGGTCACCCCTCCACTTT | CASSSRQGRIWSPLHF
14 | TRBJ1-1 | . | . | TRBV18 | TGTGCCAGCTTCCGGGCCGGACAGACAAGAGAAGCTTTCTTT | CASFRAGQTREAFF
12 | TRBJ2-1 | . | once | TRBV11-3 | TGTGCCAGCAGCTTATTGTATAATGAGCAGTTCTTC | CASSLLYNEQFF
16 | TRBJ2-2 | . | once | TRBV23-1 | TGCGCCAGCGGTAACCGAGGGGTTGAGCGGGCCGGGGAGCTGTTTTTT | CASGNRGVERAGELFF
15 | TRBJ1-1 | TRBD1 | once | TRBV7-9 | TGTGCCAGCAGCTTATTAGGACAGGGGTTCACTGAAGCTTTCTTT | CASSLLGQGFTEAFF
15 | TRBJ2-2 | TRBD2 | . | TRBV5-1 | TGCGCCAGCAGCCCTGGAGGGGCTAGCGGGGCGGGGCTGTTTTTT | CASSPGGASGAGLFF
16 | TRBJ1-1 | . | . | TRBV29-1 | TGCAGCGTTCCGGGGGGGTGGACCCCCAGGAACACTGAAGCTTTCTTT | CSVPGGWTPRNTEAFF
16 | TRBJ2-1 | TRBD2 | . | TRBV5-1 | TGCGCCAGCAGCCCCGCGGCTAGCGGGGGTTACAATGAGCAGTTCTTC | CASSPAASGGYNEQFF
15 | TRBJ2-1 | . | . | TRBV30 | TGTGCCCAGACTGTACAGGGAATCTCCTACAATGAGCAGTTCTTC | CAQTVQGISYNEQFF
19 | TRBJ1-4 | TRBD1 | . | TRBV30 | TGTGCCTGGAGGAAAGGACAGGGATTCCAACAGACAACTAATGAAAAACTGTTTTTT | CAWRKGQGFQQTTNEKLFF
16 | TRBJ2-3 | . | . | TRBV11-3 | TGTGCCAGCAGCTTAGTCCTAGGACTCGGCACAGATACGCAGTATTTT | CASSLVLGLGTDTQYF
15 | TRBJ2-3 | . | . | TRBV27 | TGTGCCAGCAGTTACAGGGACCGTAGCACAGATACGCAGTATTTT | CASSYRDRSTDTQYF
15 | TRBJ2-7 | TRBD2 | . | TRBV5-1 | TGCGCCAGCAGGGAGCGGACTAGCGAGTCCTACGAGCAGTACTTC | CASRERTSESYEQYF
19 | TRBJ2-1 | TRBD2 | once | TRBV3-1/TRBV3-2 | TGTGCCAGCAGCCCCTACACCAGGAAGCGGGATGGGGCCTACAATGAGCAGTTCTTC | CASSPYTRKRDGAYNEQFF
11 | TRBJ1-5 | . | . | TRBV2 | TGTGCCAGCAGCATGGAGGGGCCCCAGCATTTT | CASSMEGPQHF
14 | TRBJ2-2 | TRBD1 | . | TRBV7-9 | TGTGCCAGCAGCTTCAGACAGGGCGGCGGGGAGCTGTTTTTT | CASSFRQGGGELFF
14 | TRBJ1-5 | . | few | TRBV19 | TGTGCCAGTAGTCTACGACAGGATCCCTCGCCCCAGCATTTT | CASSLRQDPSPQHF
15 | TRBJ2-5 | TRBD2 | . | TRBV30 | TGTGCCTGGAGTCCTAGCGGGAGTCACCAAGAGACCCAGTACTTC | CAWSPSGSHQETQYF
19 | TRBJ2-7 | TRBD2 | . | TRBV15 | TGTGCCACCAGCAGAGAGTCCCCGGGACTAGCGGGTGTCTCCTACGAGCAGTACTTC | CATSRESPGLAGVSYEQYF
15 | TRBJ2-3 | . | . | TRBV6-6 | TGTGCCAGCAGTTACTCGGCAGGGAGCACAGATACGCAGTATTTT | CASSYSAGSTDTQYF
12 | TRBJ2-3 | TRBD2 | . | TRBV2 | TGTGCCAGCCGGACTAGCGGGAGTACGCAGTATTTT | CASRTSGSTQYF
14 | TRBJ2-3 | . | . | TRBV19 | TGTGCCAGTAGTATACAGGGGAGCACAGATACGCAGTATTTT | CASSIQGSTDTQYF
14 | TRBJ2-5 | TRBD2 | once | TRBV19 | TGTGCCAGTAGTATGGGGAGGGGAGGTGAGACCCAGTACTTC | CASSMGRGGETQYF
12 | TRBJ2-5 | . | . | TRBV7-8 | TGTGCCAGCAGCCGAACCCTAGTGGCCCAGTACTTC | CASSRTLVAQYF
16 | TRBJ2-7 | TRBD2 | . | TRBV18 | TGTGCCAGCTCACCACTTGGTAGCGGGACGACCTACGAGCAGTACTTC | CASSPLGSGTTYEQYF
16 | TRBJ2-5 | TRBD2 | . | TRBV24-1 | TGTGCCACCAGTGGTCCGCTAGCGGGATCTTCCGAGACCCAGTACTTC | CATSGPLAGSSETQYF
12 | TRBJ2-3 | TRBD2 | . | TRBV29-1 | TGCAGCGTTGCAGCGGGAACAGATACGCAGTATTTT | CSVAAGTDTQYF
14 | TRBJ1-2 | . | . | TRBV7-2 | TGTGCCAGCAGCTTAGTCGTGGTGAGGGGGGGCTACACCTTC | CASSLVVVRGGYTF
15 | TRBJ2-1 | TRBD1 | few | TRBV4-1 | TGCGCCAGCAGCCAAGAGACAGGGAACTACGGTGAGCAGTTCTTC | CASSQETGNYGEQFF
15 | TRBJ2-7 | TRBD1 | . | TRBV5-6 | TGTGCCAGCAGCACCGTAACCGGGACAGGGAGTGAGCAGTACTTC | CASSTVTGTGSEQYF
14 | TRBJ2-4 | TRBD1 | . | TRBV5-8 | TGTGCCAGCAGCTCGGGACAGAAAAGAAACATTCAGTACTTC | CASSSGQKRNIQYF
16 | TRBJ1-1 | TRBD1 | . | TRBV30 | TGTGCCTGGAGTGTCAATACGGGACAGGGGTTTAGGAAAGCTTTCTTT | CAWSVNTGQGFRKAFF
16 | TRBJ1-2 | . | . | TRBV5-1 | TGCGCCAGCAGCTTGGCCGGTGTAGGGGGTGGCTATGGCTACACCTTC | CASSLAGVGGGYGYTF
16 | TRBJ2-5 | TRBD2 | . | TRBV4-3 | TGCGCCAGCAGCCAAGACGCGGGAGTGGGGCAAGAGACCCAGTACTTC | CASSQDAGVGQETQYF
15 | TRBJ1-3 | . | . | TRBV18 | TGTGCCAGCTCACCCCTTGACAGCTCTGGAAACACCATATATTTT | CASSPLDSSGNTIYF
18 | TRBJ2-1 | TRBD2 | . | TRBV15 | TGTGCCACCAGCAGAGATCTCGCGGGAGCCCTTGGAAACAATGAGCAGTTCTTC | CATSRDLAGALGNNEQFF
15 | TRBJ1-1 | . | once | TRBV7-9 | TGTGCCAGCAGCTTCGGGGGGCGATCTAGGACTGAAGCTTTCTTT | CASSFGGRSRTEAFF
14 | TRBJ2-7 | TRBD1 | . | TRBV3-1/TRBV3-2 | TGTGCCAGCAGCCTGGGACAGGGACAGGCCGAGCAGTACTTC | CASSLGQGQAEQYF
17 | TRBJ2-1 | TRBD2 | . | TRBV6-1 | TGTGCCAGCAGTGAAGTCCCTACTAGCGGTATATCATTCGAGCAGTTCTTC | CASSEVPTSGISFEQFF
17 | TRBJ1-5 | . | . | TRBV27 | TGTGCCAGCAGTTTATCGTCCTTAGGGGTAGGAAATCAGCCCCAGCATTTT | CASSLSSLGVGNQPQHF